This T cell receptor (beta chain) was identified during a study of shared clonotypes between healthy human individuals. Within Nashville, Tennessee resided all donors, each a Caucasian adult. The CDR3 covers 15 residues. J gave up 3 bases and V 5 bases, and 10 bases lay outside the gene matches. Germline CDR1 and CDR2: SGHKS and YYEKEE (reference sequence). The data were produced by immunoSEQ multiplex PCR, yet TCRdb's version contains in-frame clones alone and is incomplete. The sample has around 510,000 clones; approximately 95% are singletons. This receptor was identified in a woman aged 25 to 39 in good health. The gene calls are TRBV5-5 and TRBJ2-7, with 8 bases matching TRBD1. Specimen: naive CD4+ T cells sorted from blood. Described subset: CD45RA+ positively selected. CDR3: CASRPRGQVNYEQYF. Here the CDR3 DNA reads TGTGCCAGCAGACCCAGGGGGCAAGTAAACTACGAGCAGTACTTC. Filled out from reference TRBV5-5 and TRBJ2-7, the complete variable domain reads DAGVTQSPTHLIKTRGQQVTLRCSPISGHKSVSWYQQVLGQGPQFIFQYYEKEERGRGNFPDRFSARQFPNYSSELNVNALLLGDSALYLCASRPRGQVNYEQYFGPGTRLTVT.